The subject of this entry is one TCR beta chain. Its cognate antigen is unknown. Healthy Caucasian individuals from Russia aged roughly 6 to 90 were enrolled as donors. PCR was performed a second time for roughly 7 to 12 cycles using a sample-barcoded 5' primer and a J-beta primer mix. TCRdb processed the 5' RACE reads anew with MiXCR; each CDR3 protein has one entry. This table holds about 900,000 distinct CDR3 sequences, roughly 43% found once. This entry comes from a study of blood T cells in healthy people across ages. General study results and limits: Samples with more naive T cells showed higher observed beta diversity.

Germline V CDR1 and CDR2: DFQATT, SNEGSKA (reference sequence). CDR3 length equals 13 residues. V lost 3 bases to trimming and J lost 0 bases, with 9 bases between them. The sequenced sample consisted of blood. This TCR derives from a young man in good health. V is TRBV20-1 and J is TRBJ2-7, with no clear D. CDR3 DNA: TGCAGTGCTAGTGACACCTACTCCTACGAGCAGTACTTC. Translation: CSASDTYSYEQYF.